This TCR beta chain came from a study of CD8 T cells in Susac syndrome. Random hexamers were used to reverse transcribe an amount of roughly 0.45 to 1 ug RNA. Across 54 Vbeta and 13 Jbeta, immunoSEQ multiplex PCR amplified TCR beta CDR3. Using its own MiXCR run on the immunoSEQ multiplex PCR reads, TCRdb lists one record per CDR3 protein. The table lists under 80,000 distinct CDR3 sequences, approximately 94% of them singletons. The CDR3 spans 14 residues. The germline CDR1 and CDR2 sequences are LNHDA and SQIVND (reference sequence). The germline V and J ends were trimmed by 3 bases and 5 bases, with 14 bases remaining between them.

This TCR derives from a human donor with multiple sclerosis. The sequencing input was CD8+ T cells from PBMCs. V is TRBV19 and J is TRBJ2-7, with D possibly being TRBD1 or TRBD2 (5 bases each). The CDR3 region is CASSMQGRRNEQYF. Written as DNA, the CDR3 is TGTGCCAGTAGTATGCAGGGTAGGAGGAACGAGCAGTACTTC.